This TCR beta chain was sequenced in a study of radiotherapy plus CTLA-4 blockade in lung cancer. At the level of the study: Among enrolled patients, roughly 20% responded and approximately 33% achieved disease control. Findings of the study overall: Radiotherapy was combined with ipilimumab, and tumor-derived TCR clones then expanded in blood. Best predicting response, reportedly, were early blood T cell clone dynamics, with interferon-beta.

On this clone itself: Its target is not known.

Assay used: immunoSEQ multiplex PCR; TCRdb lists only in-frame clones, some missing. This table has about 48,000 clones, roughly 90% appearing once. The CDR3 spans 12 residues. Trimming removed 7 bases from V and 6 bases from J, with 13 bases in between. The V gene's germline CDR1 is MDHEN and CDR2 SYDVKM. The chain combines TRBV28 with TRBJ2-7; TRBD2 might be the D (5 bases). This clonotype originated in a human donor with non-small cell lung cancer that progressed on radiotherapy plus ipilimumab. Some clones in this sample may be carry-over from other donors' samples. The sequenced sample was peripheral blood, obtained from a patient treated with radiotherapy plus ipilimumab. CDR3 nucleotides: TGTGCCAGCAAAGGGCCGGGGTCCGAGCAGTACTTC. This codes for CASKGPGSEQYF.